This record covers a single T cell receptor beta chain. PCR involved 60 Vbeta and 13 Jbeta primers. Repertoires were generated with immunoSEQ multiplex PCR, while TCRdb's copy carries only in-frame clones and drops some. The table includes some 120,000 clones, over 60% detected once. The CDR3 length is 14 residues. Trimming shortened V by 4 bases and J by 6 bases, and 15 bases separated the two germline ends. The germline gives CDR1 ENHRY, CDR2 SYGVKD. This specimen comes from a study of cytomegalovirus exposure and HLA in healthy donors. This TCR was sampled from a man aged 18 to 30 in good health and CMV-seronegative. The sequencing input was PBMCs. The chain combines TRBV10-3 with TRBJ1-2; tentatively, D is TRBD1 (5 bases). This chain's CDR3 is CAISGTQGADGYTF. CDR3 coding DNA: TGTGCCATCAGTGGGACCCAGGGCGCCGATGGCTACACCTTC.